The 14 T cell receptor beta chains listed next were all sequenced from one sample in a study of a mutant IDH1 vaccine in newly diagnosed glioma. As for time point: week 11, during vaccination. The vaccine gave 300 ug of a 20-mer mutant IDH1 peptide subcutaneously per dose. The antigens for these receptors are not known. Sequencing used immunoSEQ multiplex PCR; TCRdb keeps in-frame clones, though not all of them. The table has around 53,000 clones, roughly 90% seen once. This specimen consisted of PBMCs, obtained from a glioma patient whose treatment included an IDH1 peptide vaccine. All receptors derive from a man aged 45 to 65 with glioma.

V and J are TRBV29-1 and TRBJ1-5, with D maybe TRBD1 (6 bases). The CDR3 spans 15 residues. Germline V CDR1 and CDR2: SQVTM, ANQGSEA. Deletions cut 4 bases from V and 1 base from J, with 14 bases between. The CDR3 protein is CSVGERGGSNQPQHF. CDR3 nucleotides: TGCAGCGTTGGGGAAAGGGGGGGGAGCAATCAGCCCCAGCATTTT.

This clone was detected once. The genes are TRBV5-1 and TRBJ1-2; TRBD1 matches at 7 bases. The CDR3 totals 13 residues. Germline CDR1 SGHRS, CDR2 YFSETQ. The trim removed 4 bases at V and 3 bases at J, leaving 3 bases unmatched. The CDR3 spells CASSLDRDYGYTF. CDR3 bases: TGCGCCAGCAGCCTCGACAGGGACTATGGCTACACCTTC.

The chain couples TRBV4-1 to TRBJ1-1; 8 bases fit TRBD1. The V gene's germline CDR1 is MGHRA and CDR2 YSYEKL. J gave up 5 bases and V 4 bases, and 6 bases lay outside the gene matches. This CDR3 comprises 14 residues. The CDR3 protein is CASSPDREVTEAFF. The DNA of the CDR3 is TGCGCCAGCAGCCCGGACAGGGAGGTGACTGAAGCTTTCTTT.

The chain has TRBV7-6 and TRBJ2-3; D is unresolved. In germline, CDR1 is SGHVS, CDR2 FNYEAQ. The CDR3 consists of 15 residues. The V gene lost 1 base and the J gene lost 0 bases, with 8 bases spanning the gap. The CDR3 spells CASSLVTGSTDTQYF. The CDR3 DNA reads TGTGCCAGCAGCTTAGTAACGGGTAGCACAGATACGCAGTATTTT.

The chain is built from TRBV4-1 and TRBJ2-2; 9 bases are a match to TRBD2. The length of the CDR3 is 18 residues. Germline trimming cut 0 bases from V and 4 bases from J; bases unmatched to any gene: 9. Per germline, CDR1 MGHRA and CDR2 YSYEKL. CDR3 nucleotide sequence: TGCGCCAGCAGCCAAGATAGGGGGGGTAGCGGGAGCACCGGGGAGCTGTTTTTT. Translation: CASSQDRGGSGSTGELFF.

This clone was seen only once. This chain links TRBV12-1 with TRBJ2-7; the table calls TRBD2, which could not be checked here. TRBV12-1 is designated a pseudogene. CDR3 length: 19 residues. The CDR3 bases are TGTGCCAGCAGCCCCGACAGGGGGACTAGCGGGATCTTTCGCTACGAGCAGTACTTC. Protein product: CASSPDRGTSGIFRYEQYF.

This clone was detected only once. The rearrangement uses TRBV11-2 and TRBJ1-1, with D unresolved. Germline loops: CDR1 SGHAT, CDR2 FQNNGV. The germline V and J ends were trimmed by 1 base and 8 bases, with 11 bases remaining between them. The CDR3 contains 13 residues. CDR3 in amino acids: CASSLGGRQEAFF. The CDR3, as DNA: TGTGCCAGCAGCTTAGGAGGGAGACAAGAAGCTTTCTTT.

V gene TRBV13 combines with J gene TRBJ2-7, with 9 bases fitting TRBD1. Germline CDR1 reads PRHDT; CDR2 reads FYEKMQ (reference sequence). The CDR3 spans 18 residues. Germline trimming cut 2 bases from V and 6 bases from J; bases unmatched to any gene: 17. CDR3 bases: TGTGCCAGCAGCTTACAGTACGGACCTAGACAGGGGGGATTCGAGCAGTACTTC. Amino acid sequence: CASSLQYGPRQGGFEQYF.

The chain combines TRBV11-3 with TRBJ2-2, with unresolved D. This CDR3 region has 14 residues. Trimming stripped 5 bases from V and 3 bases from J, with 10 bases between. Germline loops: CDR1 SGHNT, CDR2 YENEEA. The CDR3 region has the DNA TGTGCCAGCAGCCGCCACTATGACACCGGGGAGCTGTTTTTT. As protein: CASSRHYDTGELFF.

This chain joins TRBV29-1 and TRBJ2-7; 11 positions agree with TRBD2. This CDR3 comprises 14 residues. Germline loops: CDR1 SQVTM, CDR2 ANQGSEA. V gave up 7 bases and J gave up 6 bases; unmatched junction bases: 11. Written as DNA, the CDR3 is TGCAGCGCCTCGGAGGGAGGACTAGCGGGCGAGCAGTACTTC. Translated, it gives CSASEGGLAGEQYF.

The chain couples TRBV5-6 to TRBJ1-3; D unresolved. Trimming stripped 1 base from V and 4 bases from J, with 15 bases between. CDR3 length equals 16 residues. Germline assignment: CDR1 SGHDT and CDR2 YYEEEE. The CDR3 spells CASSLWGSGTGNTIYF. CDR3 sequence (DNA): TGTGCCAGCAGCTTGTGGGGTTCGGGAACAGGAAACACCATATATTTT.

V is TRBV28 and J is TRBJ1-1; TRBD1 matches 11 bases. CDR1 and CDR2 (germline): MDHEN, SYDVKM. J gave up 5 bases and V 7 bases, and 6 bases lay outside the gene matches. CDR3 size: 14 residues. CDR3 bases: TGTGCCAGCACCCAGGACAGGGGGCTTACTGAAGCTTTCTTT. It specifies CASTQDRGLTEAFF.

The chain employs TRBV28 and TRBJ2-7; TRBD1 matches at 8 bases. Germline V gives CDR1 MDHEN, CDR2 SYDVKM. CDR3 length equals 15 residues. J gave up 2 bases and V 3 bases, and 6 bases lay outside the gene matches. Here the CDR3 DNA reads TGTGCCAGCAGTTTTATCAGGACAGGGCCCTACGAGCAGTACTTC. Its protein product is CASSFIRTGPYEQYF.

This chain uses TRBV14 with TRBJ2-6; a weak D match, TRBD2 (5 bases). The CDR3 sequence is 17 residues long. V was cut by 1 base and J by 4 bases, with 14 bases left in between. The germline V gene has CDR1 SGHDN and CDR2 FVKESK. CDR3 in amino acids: CASSQVWSGRGANVLTF. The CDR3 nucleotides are TGTGCCAGCAGCCAAGTTTGGAGCGGTCGAGGGGCCAACGTCCTGACTTTC.